The sequence of this T cell receptor beta chain was determined in a study of CXCR3-negative and CXCR3-positive naive CD8 T cells (dated by TCRdb to the late 2010s). Concerning the study at large: In total, some 150 million TRB reads were obtained, which works out to roughly 1.5 +/- 0.3 million reads per library. Naive subsets from 5 or 6 donors and memory cells from 3 donors were included in the TRBV-TRBJ cluster analysis. Data from roughly eleven donors, pooled across two independent experiments, went into the diversity and physicochemical repertoire analyses.

General conclusions and limits of the study: Comparably high repertoire diversity was found in both naive subsets, whereas much lower repertoire diversity was found in memory CD8+ T cells. Surface CD5, linked to self-reactivity in mice, was comparable between naive subsets; TCR interaction strength was therefore also inferred from TRB CDR3 physicochemical properties. Compared with CXCR3-negative naive cells, CXCR3-positive naive cells had TRB CDR3s with higher hydrophobicity (lower Kidera factor 4), lower energy, and higher strength and volume indices. Similar TRBV-TRBJ usage was shown by naive CXCR3-negative and CXCR3-positive cells from the same donor, whereas distinct patterns were shown by memory cells. Freshly isolated PBMCs were used for most assays because CXCR3 expression partially decreased after cryopreservation.

CDR1 is given as SQVTM and CDR2 as ANQGSEA, both from the germline V gene. The CDR3 runs 14 residues from the cysteine to the phenylalanine. No DNA sequence is on record. A word on this clonotype: The target of this receptor is not known.

TCRdb records NextSeq 550 as the sequencer. The Human TCR Profiling Kit (MiLaboratory) was used to make UMI-labeled 5' RACE TRB cDNA libraries. The full amount of extracted RNA was used for cDNA synthesis, and the full amount of resulting cDNA was used for PCR amplification. The libraries were made side by side, with each library going through the same number of PCR cycles. The source study handled its data this way. MIGEC and MiXCR extracted about 48,000 +/- 9,800 unique UMI-labeled TRB cDNA molecules per library, requiring at least two reads per UMI. On average, about 40,000 +/- 10,000 functional in-frame TRB CDR3 nucleotide clonotypes lacking stop codons were found per library. After downsampling to 5000 UMI-labeled TRB molecules per sample, diversity metrics, including normalized Shannon-Wiener and Chao1, were computed in VDJtools. VDJtools was used to calculate clonotype-size-weighted physicochemical properties of the central five CDR3 residues, namely interaction energy, strength, volume and Kidera factor 4. Following TCRdb reprocessing, every CDR3 protein sequence forms one entry, and DNA is not provided. V and J calls and clone size were set by TCRdb, not the authors. The sample's table covers some 39,000 distinct CDR3 sequences. 1.6% of the sample belongs to the ten largest clones.

For every CD8+ T cell subset, some 310,000 cells were flow-sorted straight into RLT lysis buffer, and each subset was sorted in triplicate. To exclude memory contaminants, naive CD8+ T cells were stringently defined as CD45RO-CCR7+CD27+CD95-. Peripheral blood mononuclear cells were isolated from buffy coats by standard density gradient centrifugation. A FACSAria III was used to flow-sort naive CD8+ T cells into CXCR3-negative and CXCR3-positive populations. An RNeasy Mini Kit was used to extract total RNA from the sorted cells. What was sequenced was naive CXCR3- CD8+ T cells from blood. According to the study, the label for this sample's cell subset or site signals: CD45RO-CCR7+CD27+CD95- naive CD8+ T cells lacking CXCR3 (TNR3-). The chain is assembled from TRBV29-1 and TRBJ2-2; TCRdb's D call of TRBD2 is untestable without DNA. The clonotype was recovered from a human donor in good health. Some clones in this sample may be carry-over from other donors' samples. The CDR3 protein is CSVVGLPSTGELFF.